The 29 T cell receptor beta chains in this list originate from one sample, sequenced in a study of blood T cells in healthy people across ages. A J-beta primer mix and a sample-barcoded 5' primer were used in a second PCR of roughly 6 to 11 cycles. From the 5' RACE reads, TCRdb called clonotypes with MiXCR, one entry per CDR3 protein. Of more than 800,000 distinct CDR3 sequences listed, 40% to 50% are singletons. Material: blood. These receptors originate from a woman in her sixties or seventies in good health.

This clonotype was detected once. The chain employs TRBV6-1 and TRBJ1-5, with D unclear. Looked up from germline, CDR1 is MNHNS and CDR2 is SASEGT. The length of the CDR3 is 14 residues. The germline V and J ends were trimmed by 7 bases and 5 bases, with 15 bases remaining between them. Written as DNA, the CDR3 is TGTGCCAGCACCCCGGGCAGGCGACATCAGCCCCAGCATTTT. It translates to CASTPGRRHQPQHF.

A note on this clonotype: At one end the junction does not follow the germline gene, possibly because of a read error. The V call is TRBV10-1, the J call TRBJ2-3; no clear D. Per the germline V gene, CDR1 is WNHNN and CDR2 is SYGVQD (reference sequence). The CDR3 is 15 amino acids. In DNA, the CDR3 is TGTGCCATCAGTGAGTCTACGCTAGACGCAGATACGCAGTATTTT. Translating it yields CAISESTLDADTQYF.

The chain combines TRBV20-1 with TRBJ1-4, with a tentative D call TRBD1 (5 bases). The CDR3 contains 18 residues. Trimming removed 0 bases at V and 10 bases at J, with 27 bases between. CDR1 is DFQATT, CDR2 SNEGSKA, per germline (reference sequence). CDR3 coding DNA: TGCAGTGCTAGAGAACGGTGGGAGGGGACGACGCGGACCAGAAAACTGTTTTTT. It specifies CSARERWEGTTRTRKLFF.

CDR3 loop: CASRAEGGYNEQFF. CDR3 coding DNA: TGTGCCAGCAGGGCGGAGGGGGGCTACAATGAGCAGTTCTTC. The chain employs TRBV6-1 and TRBJ2-1; D possibly matches TRBD1 or TRBD2 (6 bases each). The germline V gene encodes CDR1 MNHNS and CDR2 SASEGT. V was trimmed by 6 bases and J by 3 bases, leaving 12 bases between them. The CDR3 loop spans 14 amino acids.

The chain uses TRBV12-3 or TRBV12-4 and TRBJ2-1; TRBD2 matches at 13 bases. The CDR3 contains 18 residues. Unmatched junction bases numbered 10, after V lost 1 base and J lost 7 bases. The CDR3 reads CASSLEGWGLAGLNEQFF. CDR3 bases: TGTGCCAGCAGTTTAGAGGGATGGGGACTAGCGGGGTTGAATGAGCAGTTCTTC.

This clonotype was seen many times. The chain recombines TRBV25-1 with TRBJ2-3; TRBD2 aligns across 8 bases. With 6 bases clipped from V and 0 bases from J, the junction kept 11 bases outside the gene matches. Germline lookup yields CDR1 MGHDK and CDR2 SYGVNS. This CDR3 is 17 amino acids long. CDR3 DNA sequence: TGTGCCAGCAGAACGAATCGGGGGGGCGCGAGCACAGATACGCAGTATTTT. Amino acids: CASRTNRGGASTDTQYF.

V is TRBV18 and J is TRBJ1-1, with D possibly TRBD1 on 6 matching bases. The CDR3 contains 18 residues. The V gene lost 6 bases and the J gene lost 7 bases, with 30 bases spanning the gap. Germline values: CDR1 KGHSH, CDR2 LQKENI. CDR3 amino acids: CASSVTAIVGTQPVEAFF. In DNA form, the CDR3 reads TGTGCCAGCTCCGTCACAGCTATTGTAGGGACACAGCCGGTTGAAGCTTTCTTT.

CDR3 DNA: TGCGCCAGCAGCTTGGCCCCCCGGACTTACAATGAGCAGTTCTTC. Protein product: CASSLAPRTYNEQFF. The V and J genes are TRBV5-1 and TRBJ2-1; D is possibly TRBD2 (5 bases). Trimming took 0 bases from V and 4 from J, leaving 11 bases between them. This CDR3 region has 15 residues. Germline V lookup: CDR1 SGHRS, CDR2 YFSETQ.

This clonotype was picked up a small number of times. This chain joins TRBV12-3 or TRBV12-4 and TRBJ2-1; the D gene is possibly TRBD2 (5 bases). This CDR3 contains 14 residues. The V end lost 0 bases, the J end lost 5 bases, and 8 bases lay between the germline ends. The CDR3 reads CASSLAVTNNEQFF. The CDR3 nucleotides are TGTGCCAGCAGTTTAGCGGTGACTAACAATGAGCAGTTCTTC.

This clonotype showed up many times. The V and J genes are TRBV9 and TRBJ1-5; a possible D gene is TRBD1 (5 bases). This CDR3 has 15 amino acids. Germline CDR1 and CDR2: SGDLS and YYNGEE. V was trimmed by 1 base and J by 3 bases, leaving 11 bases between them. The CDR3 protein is CASSVQGVDNQPQHF. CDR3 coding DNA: TGTGCCAGCAGCGTACAGGGTGTTGACAATCAGCCCCAGCATTTT.

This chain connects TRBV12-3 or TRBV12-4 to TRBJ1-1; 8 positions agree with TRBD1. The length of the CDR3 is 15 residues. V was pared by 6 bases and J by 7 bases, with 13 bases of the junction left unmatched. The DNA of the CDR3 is TGTGCCAGCAGATCCCACGGGCAGGGGGCTAATGAAGCTTTCTTT. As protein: CASRSHGQGANEAFF.

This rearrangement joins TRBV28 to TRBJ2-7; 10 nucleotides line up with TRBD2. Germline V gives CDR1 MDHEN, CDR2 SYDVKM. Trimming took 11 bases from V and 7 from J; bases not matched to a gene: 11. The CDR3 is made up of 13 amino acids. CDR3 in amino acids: CACGTSEYNEQYF. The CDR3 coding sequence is TGTGCCTGTGGGACTAGCGAATATAATGAGCAGTACTTC. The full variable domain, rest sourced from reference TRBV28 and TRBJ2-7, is DVKVTQSSRYLVKRTGEKVFLECVQDMDHENMFWYRQDPGLGLRLIYFSYDVKMKEKGDIPEGYSVSREKKERFSLILESASTNQTSMYLCACGTSEYNEQYFGPGTRLTVT.

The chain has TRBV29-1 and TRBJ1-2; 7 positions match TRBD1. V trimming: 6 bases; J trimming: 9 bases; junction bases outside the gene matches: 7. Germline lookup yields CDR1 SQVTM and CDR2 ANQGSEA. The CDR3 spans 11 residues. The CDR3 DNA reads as TGCAGCGTGCAGGGGGGGGACAGCTACACCTTC. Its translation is CSVQGGDSYTF.

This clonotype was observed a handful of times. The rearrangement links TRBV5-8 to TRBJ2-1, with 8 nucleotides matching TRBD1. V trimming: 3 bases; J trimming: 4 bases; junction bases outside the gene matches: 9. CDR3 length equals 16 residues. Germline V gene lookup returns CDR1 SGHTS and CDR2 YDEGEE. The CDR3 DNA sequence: TGTGCCAGCAGCTCCGTCGGACAGGGACCATACAATGAGCAGTTCTTC. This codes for CASSSVGQGPYNEQFF. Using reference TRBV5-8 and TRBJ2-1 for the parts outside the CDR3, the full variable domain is EAGVTQSPTHLIKTRGQQATLRCSPISGHTSVYWYQQALGLGLQFLLWYDEGEERNRGNFPPRFSGRQFPNYSSELNVNALELEDSALYLCASSSVGQGPYNEQFFGPGTRLTVL.

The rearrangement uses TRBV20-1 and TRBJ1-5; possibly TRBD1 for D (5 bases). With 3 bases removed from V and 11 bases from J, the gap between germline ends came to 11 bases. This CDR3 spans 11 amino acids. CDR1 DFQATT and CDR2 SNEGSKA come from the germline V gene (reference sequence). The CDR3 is CSASGGPSQHF. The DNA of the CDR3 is TGCAGTGCTAGTGGGGGTCCGTCCCAGCATTTT.

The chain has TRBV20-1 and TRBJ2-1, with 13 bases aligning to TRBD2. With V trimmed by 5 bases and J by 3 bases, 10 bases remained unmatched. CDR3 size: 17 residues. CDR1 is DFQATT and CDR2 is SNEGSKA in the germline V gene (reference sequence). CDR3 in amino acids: CSALWTSGSTSYNEQFF. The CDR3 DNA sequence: TGCAGTGCTCTTTGGACTAGCGGGAGTACCAGCTACAATGAGCAGTTCTTC.

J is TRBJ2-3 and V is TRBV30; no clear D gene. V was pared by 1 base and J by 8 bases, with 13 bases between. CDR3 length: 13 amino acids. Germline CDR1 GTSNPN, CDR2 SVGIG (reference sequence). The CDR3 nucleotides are TGTGCCTGGAGTGGACTCGGTTCGGGTACGCAGTATTTT. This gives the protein CAWSGLGSGTQYF. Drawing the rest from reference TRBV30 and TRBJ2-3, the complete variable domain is SQTIHQWPATLVQPVGSPLSLECTVEGTSNPNLYWYRQAAGRGLQLLFYSVGIGQISSEVPQNLSASRPQDRQFILSSKKLLLSDSGFYLCAWSGLGSGTQYFGPGTRLTVL.

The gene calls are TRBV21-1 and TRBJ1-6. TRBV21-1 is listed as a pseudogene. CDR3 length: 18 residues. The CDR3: CASSPLSALLIEDSPLHF. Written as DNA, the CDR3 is TGTGCCAGCAGCCCCCTTAGTGCCCTATTAATCGAGGATTCACCCCTCCACTTT.

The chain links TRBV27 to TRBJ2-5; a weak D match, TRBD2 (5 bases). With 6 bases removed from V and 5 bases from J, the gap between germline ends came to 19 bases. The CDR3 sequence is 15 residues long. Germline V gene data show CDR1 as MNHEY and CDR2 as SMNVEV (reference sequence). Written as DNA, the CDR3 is TGTGCCAGCAGATCCGGGATCCCGGGCTGGGAGACCCAGTACTTC. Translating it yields CASRSGIPGWETQYF.

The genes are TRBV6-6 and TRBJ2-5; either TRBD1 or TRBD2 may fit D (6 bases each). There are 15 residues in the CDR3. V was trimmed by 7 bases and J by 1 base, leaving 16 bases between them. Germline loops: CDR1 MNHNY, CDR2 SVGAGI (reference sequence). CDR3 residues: CASKTGGTTQETQYF. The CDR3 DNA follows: TGTGCCAGCAAGACTGGCGGGACAACCCAAGAGACCCAGTACTTC.

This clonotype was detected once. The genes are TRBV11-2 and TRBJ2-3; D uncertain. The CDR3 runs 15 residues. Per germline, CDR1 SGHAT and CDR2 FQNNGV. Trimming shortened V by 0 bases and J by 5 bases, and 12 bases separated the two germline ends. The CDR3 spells CASSLDGRSKDTQYF. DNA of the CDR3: TGTGCCAGCAGCTTAGATGGGCGGTCGAAAGATACGCAGTATTTT.

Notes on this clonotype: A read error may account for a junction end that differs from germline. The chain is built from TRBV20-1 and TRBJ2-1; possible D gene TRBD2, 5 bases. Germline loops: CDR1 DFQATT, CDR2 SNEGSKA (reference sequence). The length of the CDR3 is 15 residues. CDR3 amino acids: CSAGETGLSYNEQFF. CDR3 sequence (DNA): TGCAGTGCTGGAGAGACGGGATTGTCCTACAATGAGCAGTTCTTC.

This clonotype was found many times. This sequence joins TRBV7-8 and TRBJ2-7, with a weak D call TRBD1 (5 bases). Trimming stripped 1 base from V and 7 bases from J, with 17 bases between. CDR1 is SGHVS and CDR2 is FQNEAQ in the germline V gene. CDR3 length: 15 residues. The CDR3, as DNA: TGTGCCAGCAGCTTAGTTCAGGGCTCTTCGGCGGAGCAGTACTTC. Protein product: CASSLVQGSSAEQYF.

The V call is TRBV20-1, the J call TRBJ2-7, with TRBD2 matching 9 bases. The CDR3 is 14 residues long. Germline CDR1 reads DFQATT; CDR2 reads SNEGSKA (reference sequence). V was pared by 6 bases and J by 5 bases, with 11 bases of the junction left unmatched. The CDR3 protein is CSASGASGNHEQYF. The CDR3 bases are TGCAGTGCCAGTGGGGCTAGCGGGAACCACGAGCAGTACTTC.

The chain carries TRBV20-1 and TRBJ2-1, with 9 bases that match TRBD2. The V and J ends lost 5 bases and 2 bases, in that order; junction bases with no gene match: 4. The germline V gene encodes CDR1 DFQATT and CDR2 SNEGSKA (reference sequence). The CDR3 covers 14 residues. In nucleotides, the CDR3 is TGCAGTGCTGGGCTAGCGGGGACCTACAATGAGCAGTTCTTC. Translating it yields CSAGLAGTYNEQFF.

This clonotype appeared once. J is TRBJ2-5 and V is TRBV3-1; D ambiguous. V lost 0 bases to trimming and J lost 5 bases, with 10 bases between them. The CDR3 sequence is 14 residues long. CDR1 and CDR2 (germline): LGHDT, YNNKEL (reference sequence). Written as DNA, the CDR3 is TGTGCCAGCAGCCAAGATGCGGTTAGCGAGACCCAGTACTTC. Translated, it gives CASSQDAVSETQYF.

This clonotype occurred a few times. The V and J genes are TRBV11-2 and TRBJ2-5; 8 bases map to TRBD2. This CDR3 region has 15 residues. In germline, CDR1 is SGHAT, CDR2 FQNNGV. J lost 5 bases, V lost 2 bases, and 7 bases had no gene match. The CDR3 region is CASSLLPSGYETQYF. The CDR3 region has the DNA TGTGCCAGCAGCTTACTTCCTAGCGGGTACGAGACCCAGTACTTC.

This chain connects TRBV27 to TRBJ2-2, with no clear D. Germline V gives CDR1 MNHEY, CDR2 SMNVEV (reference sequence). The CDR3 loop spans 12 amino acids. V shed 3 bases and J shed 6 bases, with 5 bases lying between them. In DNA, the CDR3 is TGTGCCAGCAGTTTCAAAGCCGGGGAGCTGTTTTTT. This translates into CASSFKAGELFF.

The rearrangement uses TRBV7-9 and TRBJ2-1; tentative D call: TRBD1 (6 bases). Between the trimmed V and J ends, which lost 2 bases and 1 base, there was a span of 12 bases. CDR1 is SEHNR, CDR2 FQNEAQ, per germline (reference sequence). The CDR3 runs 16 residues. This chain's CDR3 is CASSLYRVGSYNEQFF. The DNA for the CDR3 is TGTGCCAGCAGCTTATACAGGGTGGGATCCTACAATGAGCAGTTCTTC.